One sample yielded the 9 T cell receptor beta chains listed below, sequenced in a study of blood T cell repertoires in COVID-19. The repertoire was sequenced with immunoSEQ multiplex PCR; TCRdb's copy has only in-frame clones and lacks some. The sample yields around 78,000 clones, roughly 88% seen once. The sequenced material came from peripheral blood. These TCRs come from a man aged 50 to 60 with active COVID-19.

The genes are TRBV30 and TRBJ2-1; 8 bases map to TRBD2. This CDR3 comprises 14 residues. Germline V gene sequence: CDR1 GTSNPN, CDR2 SVGIG (reference sequence). After removal of 5 bases from V and 0 bases from J, the junction contained 3 bases not matched to a gene. CDR3 sequence: CAWREGGSYNEQFF. CDR3 DNA: TGTGCCTGGCGGGAGGGGGGCTCCTACAATGAGCAGTTCTTC.

The rearrangement uses TRBV24-1 and TRBJ2-1, with TRBD2 identical over 7 bases. V shed 1 base and J 7 bases; nucleotides not matched to a gene: 3. Germline loops: CDR1 KGHDR, CDR2 SFDVKD. This CDR3 spans 14 amino acids. DNA for the CDR3: TGTGCCACCAGTGATTTCGGGGGGTGGAATGAGCAGTTCTTC. It is translated as CATSDFGGWNEQFF.

This sequence joins TRBV4-3 and TRBJ2-5, with a tentative D call TRBD2 (7 bases). The CDR3 runs 15 residues. V gave up 1 base and J gave up 5 bases, with 14 bases separating them. The V gene's germline CDR1 is LGHNA and CDR2 YSLEER. This chain's CDR3 is CASSQGWGGGETQYF. DNA for the CDR3: TGCGCCAGCAGCCAAGGTTGGGGGGGCGGGGAGACCCAGTACTTC.

The chain carries TRBV11-3 and TRBJ2-1; D is unclear. The CDR3 extends over 13 amino acids. Germline assignment: CDR1 SGHNT and CDR2 YENEEA. The V gene lost 4 bases and the J gene lost 1 base, with 5 bases spanning the gap. DNA for the CDR3: TGTGCCAGCAGCTCCAGATCCTACAATGAGCAGTTCTTC. Protein: CASSSRSYNEQFF.

V gene TRBV7-8 combines with J gene TRBJ2-2; 12 bases align to TRBD2. The CDR3 is 15 amino acids. CDR1 and CDR2 from the germline V gene are SGHVS and FQNEAQ. With 5 bases clipped from V and 5 bases from J, the junction kept 3 bases outside the gene matches. The CDR3 sequence: CASSVTSGGTGELFF. The CDR3 nucleotides read TGTGCCAGCAGCGTCACTAGCGGGGGGACCGGGGAGCTGTTTTTT. Looking up the rest from reference TRBV7-8 and TRBJ2-2 gives the full variable domain: GAGVSQSPRYKVAKRGQDVALRCDPISGHVSLFWYQQALGQGPEFLTYFQNEAQLDKSGLPSDRFFAERPEGSVSTLKIQRTQQEDSAVYLCASSVTSGGTGELFFGEGSRLTVL.

This clone appeared a single time. The chain couples TRBV7-3 to TRBJ2-1; perhaps TRBD2 as D (5 bases). Trimming stripped 5 bases from V and 3 bases from J, with 14 bases between. Germline V lookup: CDR1 SGHTA, CDR2 FQGTGA. The CDR3 extends over 15 amino acids. The DNA for the CDR3 is TGTGCCAGCAGCCCCACTGACGACTACTACAATGAGCAGTTCTTC. This sequence encodes CASSPTDDYYNEQFF.

The chain combines TRBV6-2 or TRBV6-3 with TRBJ2-7, with a tentative D call TRBD1 (6 bases). The CDR3 spans 16 residues. Germline assignment: CDR1 MNHEY and CDR2 SVGEGT. V dropped 0 bases and J dropped 0 bases, with 12 bases sitting between them. CDR3 coding DNA: TGTGCCAGCAGTTACTCGCCAGGGGAGAGCTCCTACGAGCAGTACTTC. Its translation is CASSYSPGESSYEQYF.

The CDR3 loop reads CASSLGAEYNEQFF. CDR3 in DNA: TGTGCCAGCAGCTTGGGGGCCGAGTACAATGAGCAGTTCTTC. The gene calls are TRBV5-6 and TRBJ2-1; D ambiguous. With 0 bases removed from V and 4 bases from J, the gap between germline ends came to 8 bases. CDR3 length: 14 residues. CDR1 and CDR2 (germline): SGHDT, YYEEEE.

This clone came up once. The chain recombines TRBV3-1 (or the pseudogene TRBV3-2) with TRBJ2-7; 7 bases agree with TRBD2. Germline CDR1 LGHDT, CDR2 YNNKEL (reference sequence). The ends lost 1 base at V and 5 bases at J; junction bases unmatched: 14. This CDR3 is 17 amino acids long. The CDR3 sequence is CASSQGSLGGLPHEQYF. The CDR3 DNA reads as TGTGCCAGCAGCCAAGGGAGTTTGGGAGGGCTTCCCCACGAGCAGTACTTC.